This is a list of T cell receptor beta chains from one sample in a study of shared clonotypes between healthy human individuals. This table comes from immunoSEQ multiplex PCR, and its TCRdb copy is limited to in-frame clones, with some not included. The sample carries around 2.5 million clones, roughly 93% recorded once. Source material: naive CD4+ T cells from PBMCs. Source of these receptors: a man younger than 35 in good health. Some clones in this sample may be carry-over from other donors' samples. CDR3s include the opening cysteine and the closing phenylalanine or tryptophan. The D gene is left open where the match is weak.

J gene	D gene	V gene	CDR3 protein	CDR3 DNA
TRBJ2-1	TRBD1	TRBV5-5	CASSQTGGIRNEQFF	TGTGCCAGCAGCCAGACAGGGGGTATTAGGAATGAGCAGTTCTTC
TRBJ2-3	.	TRBV18	CASSPAGSDTQYF	TGTGCCAGCTCACCGGCAGGGTCAGATACGCAGTATTTT
TRBJ2-7	.	TRBV18	CASSSDSSYEQYF	TGTGCCAGCTCATCGGACAGCTCCTACGAGCAGTACTTC
TRBJ2-7	TRBD2	TRBV5-4	CASSPGTSRYEQYF	TGTGCCAGCAGCCCCGGGACTAGCCGTTACGAGCAGTACTTC
TRBJ2-3	TRBD1	TRBV7-6	CASSLVGGTGSTDTQYF	TGTGCCAGCAGCTTAGTTGGCGGGACAGGGAGCACAGATACGCAGTATTTT
TRBJ1-2	.	TRBV6-1	CASSDPSEGHYGYTF	TGTGCCAGCAGTGACCCCTCGGAGGGACACTATGGCTACACCTTC
TRBJ1-4	.	TRBV2	CASYQGIVGEKLFF	TGTGCCAGCTACCAGGGGATAGTCGGCGAAAAACTGTTTTTT
TRBJ2-7	TRBD1	TRBV30	CAWSVGQASTYEQYF	TGTGCCTGGAGTGTTGGACAGGCTTCTACCTACGAGCAGTACTTC
TRBJ1-2	TRBD1	TRBV6-5	CASSQGAGGNYGYTF	TGTGCCAGCAGCCAAGGCGCAGGGGGGAACTATGGCTACACCTTC
TRBJ1-5	TRBD1	TRBV14	CASSQERVWVRGMDSNQPQHF	TGTGCCAGCAGCCAAGAAAGGGTGTGGGTCAGGGGGATGGATAGCAATCAGCCCCAGCATTTT
TRBJ1-2	.	TRBV30	CASRGVRLYGYTF	TGTGCCTCAAGGGGGGTGAGGCTCTATGGCTACACCTTC
TRBJ1-2	TRBD1	TRBV25-1	CASSVRTGYTF	TGTGCCAGCAGTGTTCGGACAGGTTACACCTTC
TRBJ2-2	.	TRBV5-1	CASSHGGPGELFF	TGCGCCAGCAGCCACGGGGGGCCCGGGGAGCTGTTTTTT
TRBJ2-1	.	TRBV5-5	CASSFWYGGTHNEQFF	TGTGCCAGCAGCTTTTGGTATGGCGGGACACACAATGAGCAGTTCTTC
TRBJ2-2	TRBD1	TRBV7-9	CASSSPVRQGVGGELFF	TGTGCCAGCAGCTCCCCCGTCCGACAGGGGGTAGGCGGGGAGCTGTTTTTT
TRBJ2-7	.	TRBV18	CASSPKGGSPPYEQYF	TGTGCCAGCTCACCAAAGGGTGGCAGTCCCCCCTACGAGCAGTACTTC
TRBJ2-2	.	TRBV5-1	CASSLVRDTAGTGELFF	TGCGCCAGCAGCTTGGTTAGGGACACGGCGGGCACCGGGGAGCTGTTTTTT
TRBJ1-1	TRBD1	TRBV28	CASSSGTGTTEAFF	TGTGCCAGCAGTTCCGGGACAGGGACAACTGAAGCTTTCTTT
TRBJ1-1	TRBD1	TRBV7-9	CASSPYEGTGALFPEAFF	TGTGCCAGCAGCCCCTACGAGGGGACAGGGGCCCTCTTCCCTGAAGCTTTCTTT
TRBJ1-3	TRBD1	TRBV5-1	CASSLEAPGQNSGNTIYF	TGCGCCAGCAGCTTGGAGGCGCCGGGACAGAACTCTGGAAACACCATATATTTT
TRBJ1-2	.	TRBV28	CASSWTGHIRGYTF	TGTGCCAGCAGTTGGACGGGACATATCCGTGGCTACACCTTC
TRBJ1-4	.	TRBV27	CASRAATNNEKLFF	TGTGCCAGCAGGGCGGCCACCAATAATGAAAAACTGTTTTTT
TRBJ2-1	TRBD2	TRBV18	CASSPASGRFNEQFF	TGTGCCAGCTCACCGGCTAGCGGGAGGTTCAATGAGCAGTTCTTC
TRBJ2-7	.	TRBV7-2	CASNSLARKTSYEQYF	TGTGCCAGCAACAGCCTAGCGAGAAAAACGTCCTACGAGCAGTACTTC
TRBJ1-6	.	TRBV30	CAWSVRPGSPLHF	TGTGCCTGGAGTGTACGGCCTGGATCACCCCTCCACTTT
TRBJ2-7	.	TRBV7-9	CATGSTYEQYF	TGTGCCACCGGATCCACCTACGAGCAGTACTTC
TRBJ2-7	TRBD1	TRBV4-1	CASSHTTGERSYEQYF	TGCGCCAGCAGCCACACGACAGGGGAGAGGTCCTACGAGCAGTACTTC
TRBJ1-2	.	TRBV18	CASSPDANYGYTF	TGTGCCAGCTCACCCGACGCTAACTATGGCTACACCTTC
TRBJ1-1	.	TRBV5-6	CASSSYSRTEAFF	TGTGCCAGCAGCTCCTACTCTCGCACTGAAGCTTTCTTT